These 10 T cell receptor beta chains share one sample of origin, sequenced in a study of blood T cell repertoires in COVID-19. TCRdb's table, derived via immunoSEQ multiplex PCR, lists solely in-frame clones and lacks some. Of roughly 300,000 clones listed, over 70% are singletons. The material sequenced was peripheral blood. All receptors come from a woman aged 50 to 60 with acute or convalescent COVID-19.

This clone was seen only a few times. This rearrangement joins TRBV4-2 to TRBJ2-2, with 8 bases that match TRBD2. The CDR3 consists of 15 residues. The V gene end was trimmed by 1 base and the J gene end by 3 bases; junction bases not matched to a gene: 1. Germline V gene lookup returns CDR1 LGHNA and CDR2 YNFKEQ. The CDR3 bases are TGTGCCAGCAGCCAAGCACTAGCGGACACCGGGGAGCTGTTTTTT. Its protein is CASSQALADTGELFF.

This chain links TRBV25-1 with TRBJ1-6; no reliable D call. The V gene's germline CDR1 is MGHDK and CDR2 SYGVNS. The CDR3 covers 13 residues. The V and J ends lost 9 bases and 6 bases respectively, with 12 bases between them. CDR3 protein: CASGPLGNSPLHF. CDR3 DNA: TGTGCCAGTGGGCCTCTGGGTAATTCACCCCTCCACTTT.

The CDR3: CASSLGRENTGELFF. The CDR3 DNA sequence: TGTGCCAGCAGCTTGGGGCGGGAAAACACCGGGGAGCTGTTTTTT. The chain carries TRBV5-4 and TRBJ2-2, with D maybe TRBD2 (6 bases). This CDR3 has 15 residues. The germline V gene has CDR1 SGHNT and CDR2 YYREEE (reference sequence). Trimming shortened V by 0 bases and J by 2 bases, and 8 bases separated the two germline ends.

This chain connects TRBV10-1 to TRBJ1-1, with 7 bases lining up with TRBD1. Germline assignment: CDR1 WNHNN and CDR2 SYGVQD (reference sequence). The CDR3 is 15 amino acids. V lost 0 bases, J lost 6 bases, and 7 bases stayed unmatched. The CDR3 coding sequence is TGCGCCAGCAGTGAGTCGGGGCAGGGGGTCGCTGAAGCTTTCTTT. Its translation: CASSESGQGVAEAFF.

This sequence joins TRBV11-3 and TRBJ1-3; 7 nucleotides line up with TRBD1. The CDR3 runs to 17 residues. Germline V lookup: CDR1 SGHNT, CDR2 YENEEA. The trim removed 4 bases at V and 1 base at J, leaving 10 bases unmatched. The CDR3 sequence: CASSSLTGNRSGNTIYF. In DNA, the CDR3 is TGTGCCAGCAGCTCTTTGACAGGGAATCGTTCTGGAAACACCATATATTTT.

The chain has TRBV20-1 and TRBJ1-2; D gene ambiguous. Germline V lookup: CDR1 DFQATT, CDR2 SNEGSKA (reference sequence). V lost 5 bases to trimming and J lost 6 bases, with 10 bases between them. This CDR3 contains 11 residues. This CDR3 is CSALGGDGYTF. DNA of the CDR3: TGCAGTGCTCTAGGCGGAGATGGCTACACCTTC.

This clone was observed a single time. CDR3 region: CASSELVYNEQFF. The CDR3 DNA reads as TGTGCCAGCAGTGAACTAGTTTACAATGAGCAGTTCTTC. The genes are TRBV6-1 and TRBJ2-1; D gene ambiguous. In germline, CDR1 is MNHNS, CDR2 SASEGT. V was cut by 2 bases and J by 4 bases, with 6 bases left in between. The CDR3 is 13 residues long.

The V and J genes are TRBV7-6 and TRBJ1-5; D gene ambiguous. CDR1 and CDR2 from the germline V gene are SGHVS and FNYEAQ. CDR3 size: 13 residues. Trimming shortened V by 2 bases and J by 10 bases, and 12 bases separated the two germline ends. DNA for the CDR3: TGTGCCAGCAGCTTAAGTGAGGGCGCACCCCAGCATTTT. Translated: CASSLSEGAPQHF.

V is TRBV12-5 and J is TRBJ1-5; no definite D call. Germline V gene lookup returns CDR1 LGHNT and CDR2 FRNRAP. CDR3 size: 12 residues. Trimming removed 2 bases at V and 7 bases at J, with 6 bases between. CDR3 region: CASGLPGQPQHF. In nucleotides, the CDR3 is TGTGCTAGTGGTTTGCCGGGACAGCCCCAGCATTTT.

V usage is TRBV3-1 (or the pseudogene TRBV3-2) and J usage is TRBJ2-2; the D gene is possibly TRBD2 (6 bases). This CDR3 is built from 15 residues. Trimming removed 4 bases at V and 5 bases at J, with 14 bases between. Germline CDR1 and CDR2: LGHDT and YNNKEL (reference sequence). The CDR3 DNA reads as TGTGCCAGCAGCCCGACTAGTAGGGTGACCGGGGAGCTGTTTTTT. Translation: CASSPTSRVTGELFF.